The clone carrying this T cell receptor (beta chain) was detected ten times or more. Ligated cDNA underwent four rounds of PCR with nested alpha and beta constant region primers and SP2. Alpha and beta constant region primers primed reverse transcription for blood and skin samples. TCRdb analysed the 5' RACE reads with MiXCR anew, one entry per CDR3 protein. The sample lists tens of thousands of distinct CDR3 sequences, approximately 16% seen once, with 2% to 3% in the top ten. This sample was included in a study of naive and memory T cell subsets. The library had UMIs added by 3' ligation of an oligonucleotide to TCR cDNA. Whole-blood samples were 2 to 3 ml of peripheral blood from healthy adult volunteers. Reverse transcription used DNase-treated unsorted total RNA, aiming for about 1 to 1000 ng. The CDR3 is 15 amino acids.

The source of this sequence is a female donor in good health. The chain recombines TRBV12-2 with TRBJ2-7; the tabulated D call, TRBD1, remains unverified against the DNA. TRBV12-2 is classified as a pseudogene. CDR3 sequence reads: CASRLIQEAYYEQYF. In DNA form, the CDR3 reads TGTGCAAGTCGCTTAATACAGGAGGCTTACTACGAGCAGTACTTC.